This T cell receptor beta chain was sequenced during a study of a mutant IDH1 vaccine in newly diagnosed glioma. Time point here: week 11, during vaccination. Vaccination comprised doses that each held 300 ug of mutant IDH1 20-mer peptide, plus topical imiquimod. Patients carried new grade 3 or 4 IDH1-mutant astrocytomas lacking nuclear ATRX. Trimming cost V 2 bases and J 5 bases, with 16 bases left between them. In germline, CDR1 is LNHDA, CDR2 SQIVND (reference sequence). This CDR3 is built from 16 residues. A word on this clone: The target antigen is unknown.

Generated by immunoSEQ multiplex PCR, the TCRdb table keeps only in-frame clones and is missing some. The data contain some 60,000 clones, roughly 80% of them singletons. The sample was PBMCs, taken from a glioma patient whose treatment included an IDH1 peptide vaccine. This TCR was sampled from a man aged 25 to 45 with glioma. The chain has TRBV19 and TRBJ1-5; weak D call: TRBD1 (6 bases). The CDR3 loop reads CASSISGAGAYQPQHF. The CDR3 bases are TGTGCCAGTAGTATATCGGGCGCGGGGGCGTATCAGCCCCAGCATTTT. The variable domain in full, with the rest retrieved from reference TRBV19 and TRBJ1-5, is DGGITQSPKYLFRKEGQNVTLSCEQNLNHDAMYWYRQDPGQGLRLIYYSQIVNDFQKGDIAEGYSVSREKKESFPLTVTSAQKNPTAFYLCASSISGAGAYQPQHFGDGTRLSIL.